This T cell receptor (beta chain) was profiled in a study of OX40 agonist ivuxolimab in advanced cancers. Study details: Patients in dose escalation had liver, melanoma, kidney or head and neck cancers. Notes on the study in general: Among T cells, CD8+ cells averaged more expanded clones than CD4+ cells. Clonal expansion from baseline to week 6 occurred in both CD4+ and CD8+ T cells.

Between the trimmed V and J ends, which lost 2 bases and 4 bases, there was a span of 7 bases. CDR3 length: 12 residues. Looked up from germline, CDR1 is SGHDT and CDR2 is YYEEEE. Repertoires were generated with immunoSEQ multiplex PCR, while TCRdb's copy carries only in-frame clones and drops some. The sample has 80,000 to 95,000 clones; about 90% are singletons. As concerns this clone: The target antigen is unknown.

This clonotype was sampled from an adult with an advanced solid tumor such as melanoma, head and neck, liver or kidney cancer. The starting material was CD4+ or CD8+ T cells sorted from blood, obtained in a trial of the OX40 agonist ivuxolimab. This chain joins TRBV5-6 and TRBJ2-7; no clear D gene. The CDR3 coding sequence is TGTGCCAGCAGCTTTAAGGGTTACGAGCAGTACTTC. Translated: CASSFKGYEQYF.